These 26 T cell receptor beta chains were sequenced from one sample in a study of T cells in localized non-small cell lung cancer. Data came from immunoSEQ multiplex PCR; TCRdb stores just in-frame clones and leaves some out. This table has tens of thousands of clones, 93% appearing once. The source material was peripheral blood, sampled before any cancer treatment. These receptors originate from an older female donor with stage I lung adenocarcinoma.

The V call is TRBV4-3, the J call TRBJ1-3, with a possible D match to TRBD1 (6 bases). V lost 0 bases and J 0 bases, leaving 9 bases between the germline ends. The CDR3 is made up of 16 amino acids. The germline gives CDR1 LGHNA, CDR2 YSLEER. The DNA of the CDR3 is TGCGCCAGCAGCCAAGATTGGGACAACTCTGGAAACACCATATATTTT. This gives the protein CASSQDWDNSGNTIYF.

In DNA, the CDR3 is TGTGCCAGCAGCTTAAGGAGGGCCTCACCCCTCCACTTT. Its translation is CASSLRRASPLHF. This chain connects TRBV7-3 to TRBJ1-6; no definite D call. Deletions cut 1 base from V and 10 bases from J, with 8 bases between. The CDR3 sequence is 13 residues long. The V gene's germline CDR1 is SGHTA and CDR2 FQGTGA.

The chain employs TRBV5-8 and TRBJ1-1; TRBD1 matches 7 bases. CDR3 length: 15 residues. J gave up 4 bases and V 2 bases, and 8 bases lay outside the gene matches. Germline CDR1 and CDR2: SGHTS and YDEGEE. Written as DNA, the CDR3 is TGTGCCAGCAGCTTATCCGACAGGGAGAGCACTGAAGCTTTCTTT. Translating gives CASSLSDRESTEAFF.

The chain joins TRBV6-5 to TRBJ1-1; no reliable D call. The CDR3 consists of 13 residues. Germline CDR1 and CDR2: MNHEY and SVGAGI. Between the trimmed V and J ends, which lost 5 bases and 3 bases, there was a span of 10 bases. This CDR3 reads CASSLRGYTEAFF. Written as DNA, the CDR3 is TGTGCCAGCAGTCTGAGAGGGTACACTGAAGCTTTCTTT.

This chain uses TRBV6-5 with TRBJ1-1; maybe TRBD1 (5 bases). V was pared by 6 bases and J by 0 bases, with 11 bases between. The CDR3 has 14 residues. CDR1 and CDR2 (germline): MNHEY, SVGAGI. CDR3 nucleotides: TGTGCCAGCAGGAGTGGGGGTATGAACACTGAAGCTTTCTTT. Translation gives CASRSGGMNTEAFF.

The chain is built from TRBV29-1 and TRBJ1-1; a possible D gene is TRBD1 (5 bases). Trimming pared 3 bases from V and 0 bases from J, leaving 14 bases between. The CDR3 is 15 residues long. Germline CDR1 and CDR2: SQVTM and ANQGSEA. The CDR3 reads CSVEPRGGVNTEAFF. Here the CDR3 DNA reads TGCAGCGTTGAGCCTCGAGGAGGGGTGAACACTGAAGCTTTCTTT.

The chain links TRBV21-1 to TRBJ2-1; TRBD2 is the table's D call and was not checked against the DNA. TRBV21-1 has pseudogene status. The CDR3 covers 14 residues. This CDR3 is CASSNLSGCNEQFF. CDR3 in DNA: TGTGCCAGCAGCAACCTGAGCGGCTGCAATGAGCAGTTCTTC.

As to this clone: At the DNA level, this CDR3 is encoded by other sequences in the same sample as well. The chain recombines TRBV18 with TRBJ2-5, with D possibly matching TRBD2 (6 bases). The CDR3 loop spans 14 amino acids. Trimming cost V 3 bases and J 2 bases, with 10 bases left between them. Germline-derived CDR1 and CDR2 are KGHSH and LQKENI. Written as DNA, the CDR3 is TGTGCCAGCTCACCCCTGGGGGGACAAGAGACCCAGTACTTC. Amino acid sequence: CASSPLGGQETQYF.

The genes are TRBV28 and TRBJ1-5; D is possibly TRBD1 (5 bases). The germline V and J ends were trimmed by 5 bases and 2 bases, with 16 bases remaining between them. In germline, CDR1 is MDHEN, CDR2 SYDVKM. The CDR3 has 16 residues. CDR3 sequence reads: CASSPQKGGGNQPQHF. As DNA, the CDR3 is TGTGCCAGCAGTCCCCAAAAGGGAGGGGGCAATCAGCCCCAGCATTTT.

Here the CDR3 DNA reads TGTGCCAGCAGTTTGTGGCGGGACACAAAGTCCTACGAGCAGTACTTC. This translates into CASSLWRDTKSYEQYF. The rearrangement links TRBV28 to TRBJ2-7; D could derive from TRBD1 or TRBD2 (6 bases each). The CDR3 runs to 16 residues. Germline V gives CDR1 MDHEN, CDR2 SYDVKM. V dropped 3 bases and J dropped 1 base, with 16 bases sitting between them.

This rearrangement joins TRBV4-3 to TRBJ2-3; no reliable D call. CDR3 length: 15 residues. Germline CDR1 LGHNA, CDR2 YSLEER. Trimming took 2 bases from V and 2 from J, leaving 11 bases between them. CDR3 loop: CASSQNVLTTDTQYF. The DNA for the CDR3 is TGCGCCAGCAGCCAAAATGTCCTTACCACAGATACGCAGTATTTT.

The gene calls are TRBV11-2 and TRBJ2-1, with 16 bases that match TRBD2. The CDR3 runs to 18 residues. V was pared by 3 bases and J by 8 bases, with 10 bases of the junction left unmatched. CDR1 and CDR2 (germline): SGHAT, FQNNGV. The CDR3 spells CASSLMGLAGGVYDEQFF. The CDR3 nucleotides read TGTGCCAGCAGCTTGATGGGACTAGCGGGAGGGGTTTACGATGAGCAGTTCTTC.

The V and J genes are TRBV27 and TRBJ1-5; 8 bases are a match to TRBD1. The CDR3 runs 15 residues. Trimming took 6 bases from V and 6 from J; bases not matched to a gene: 10. CDR1 and CDR2 from the germline V gene are MNHEY and SMNVEV (reference sequence). The CDR3 is CASRPQGARGQPQHF. The CDR3 DNA is TGTGCCAGCAGACCCCAGGGGGCGCGGGGTCAGCCCCAGCATTTT.

The J gene is TRBJ1-5, the V gene TRBV7-2; 7 nucleotides align to TRBD1. The CDR3 sequence is 13 residues long. The germline gives CDR1 SGHTA, CDR2 FQGNSA. The trim removed 5 bases at V and 2 bases at J, leaving 0 bases unmatched. The DNA of the CDR3 is TGTGCCAGCAGCGGACAGGGCAATCAGCCCCAGCATTTT. This codes for CASSGQGNQPQHF.

The CDR3 DNA reads TGTGCCAGCAGCTTAATGGGAGGGACGGATGGCTACACCTTC. Its translation: CASSLMGGTDGYTF. The chain carries TRBV11-1 and TRBJ1-2, with D perhaps matching TRBD1 (5 bases). Per germline, CDR1 SGHAT and CDR2 FQDESV (reference sequence). This CDR3 is 14 amino acids long. V lost 2 bases and J 6 bases, leaving 13 bases between the germline ends.

This sequence joins TRBV10-3 and TRBJ1-4; D ambiguous. This CDR3 spans 14 amino acids. The V and J ends lost 7 bases and 4 bases respectively, with 13 bases between them. Per germline, CDR1 ENHRY and CDR2 SYGVKD. The CDR3: CAIKGANRNEKLFF. CDR3 nucleotides: TGTGCCATCAAGGGTGCCAACCGTAATGAAAAACTGTTTTTT.

This clone was seen only once. In DNA form, the CDR3 reads TGTGCCAGTAGTCCCCAGGGACAACGGAACTATGGCTACACCTTC. This codes for CASSPQGQRNYGYTF. The genes are TRBV19 and TRBJ1-2; D is perhaps TRBD1 (6 bases). CDR3 length equals 15 residues. Germline V lookup: CDR1 LNHDA, CDR2 SQIVND (reference sequence). The germline V and J ends were trimmed by 5 bases and 2 bases, with 15 bases remaining between them.

The chain recombines TRBV9 with TRBJ2-1; a possible D gene is TRBD1 (5 bases). The CDR3 has 13 amino acids. V shed 4 bases and J shed 7 bases, with 12 bases lying between them. Germline CDR1 and CDR2: SGDLS and YYNGEE. The CDR3 region has the DNA TGTGCCAGCAGCCACGCAGGGTATAATGAGCAGTTCTTC. It translates to CASSHAGYNEQFF.

This chain connects TRBV5-1 to TRBJ2-1; possible D gene TRBD2, 5 bases. V was shortened by 0 bases and J by 4 bases, with 14 bases between the two germline ends. The CDR3 is made up of 16 amino acids. Germline CDR1 and CDR2: SGHRS and YFSETQ. Written as DNA, the CDR3 is TGCGCCAGCAGCTTGGTCCTAGAGACTATATACAATGAGCAGTTCTTC. Its protein product is CASSLVLETIYNEQFF.

V gene TRBV7-3 combines with J gene TRBJ2-3; a possible D gene is TRBD2 (5 bases). With 1 base removed from V and 3 bases from J, the gap between germline ends came to 8 bases. There are 14 residues in the CDR3. Per the germline V gene, CDR1 is SGHTA and CDR2 is FQGTGA. The CDR3 DNA reads as TGTGCCAGCAGCTTAAACAGCGGAACAGATACGCAGTATTTT. Residues: CASSLNSGTDTQYF.

The rearrangement links TRBV19 to TRBJ1-1; 12 nucleotides agree with TRBD1. Germline values: CDR1 LNHDA, CDR2 SQIVND (reference sequence). Trimming removed 6 bases from V and 2 bases from J; junction bases left unmatched: 4. The CDR3 extends over 15 amino acids. Here the CDR3 reads CASRAGTGGNTEAFF. The CDR3 DNA reads TGTGCCAGTAGGGCCGGGACAGGGGGCAACACTGAAGCTTTCTTT.

The CDR3 nucleotides are TGTGCCAGCAGCACAGGGGTCGGCGGAAACACCATATATTTT. Translated, it gives CASSTGVGGNTIYF. The V gene is TRBV7-8, the J gene TRBJ1-3, with 7 bases aligning to TRBD1. The J segment lost 4 bases and the V segment lost 5 bases, leaving 5 bases of the junction unmatched. Germline assignment: CDR1 SGHVS and CDR2 FQNEAQ. The CDR3 has 14 amino acids.

The chain links TRBV19 to TRBJ2-7; possibly TRBD1 or TRBD2 for D (6 bases each). Looked up from germline, CDR1 is LNHDA and CDR2 is SQIVND (reference sequence). This CDR3 spans 14 amino acids. V was trimmed by 5 bases and J by 7 bases, leaving 18 bases between them. The CDR3 protein is CASSPRGGKHEQYV. The CDR3 nucleotides read TGTGCCAGTAGTCCTCGAGGGGGGAAACATGAGCAGTACGTC.

This chain uses TRBV7-2 with TRBJ1-5; 7 bases agree with TRBD1. Germline V lookup: CDR1 SGHTA, CDR2 FQGNSA. This CDR3 comprises 14 residues. V lost 6 bases and J lost 7; bases outside the gene matches: 9. The CDR3 DNA reads as TGTGCCAGCAGTCCATTACAGGGGCAGCAGCCCCAGCATTTT. It codes for CASSPLQGQQPQHF. Based on the CDR3 plus reference TRBV7-2 and TRBJ1-5, the full variable domain is GAGVSQSPSNKVTEKGKDVELRCDPISGHTALYWYRQSLGQGLEFLIYFQGNSAPDKSGLPSDRFSAERTGGSVSTLTIQRTQQEDSAVYLCASSPLQGQQPQHFGDGTRLSIL.

This sequence joins TRBV5-1 and TRBJ1-1, with 8 bases matching TRBD1. V lost 0 bases and J lost 5; bases outside the gene matches: 3. CDR1 is SGHRS and CDR2 is YFSETQ in the germline V gene. This CDR3 has 14 amino acids. The CDR3 nucleotides are TGCGCCAGCAGCTTGGTGGACAGGGTTACTGAAGCTTTCTTT. Translated, it gives CASSLVDRVTEAFF.

V and J are TRBV9 and TRBJ1-1; D is undetermined. CDR1 is SGDLS and CDR2 is YYNGEE in the germline V gene. The CDR3 totals 13 residues. The V end was cut by 0 bases, the J end by 4 bases, with 7 bases between. CDR3 in DNA: TGTGCCAGCAGCGTAGATCGGCGCACTGAAGCTTTCTTT. Translation: CASSVDRRTEAFF.